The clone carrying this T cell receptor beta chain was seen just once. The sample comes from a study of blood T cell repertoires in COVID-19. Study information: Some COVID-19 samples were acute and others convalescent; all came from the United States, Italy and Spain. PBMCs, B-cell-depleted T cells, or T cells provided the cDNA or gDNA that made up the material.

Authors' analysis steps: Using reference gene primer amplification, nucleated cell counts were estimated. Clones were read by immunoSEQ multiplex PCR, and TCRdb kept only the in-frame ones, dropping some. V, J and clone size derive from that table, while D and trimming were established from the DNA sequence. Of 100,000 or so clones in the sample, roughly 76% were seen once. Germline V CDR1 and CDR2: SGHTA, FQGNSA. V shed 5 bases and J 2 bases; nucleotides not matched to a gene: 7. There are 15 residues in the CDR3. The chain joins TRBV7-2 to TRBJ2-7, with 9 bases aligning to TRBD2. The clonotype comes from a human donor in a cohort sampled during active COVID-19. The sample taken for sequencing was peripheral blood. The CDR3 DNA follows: TGTGCCAGCAGCGGCGCCGGGACTAGCCCCTACGAGCAGTACTTC. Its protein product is CASSGAGTSPYEQYF.